This entry lists 27 T cell receptor beta chains sequenced from one sample in a study of shared clonotypes between healthy human individuals. Repertoires were generated with immunoSEQ multiplex PCR, while TCRdb's copy carries only in-frame clones and drops some. Among about 470,000 clones listed, 70% to 80% were seen once. Sequencing was carried out using PBMCs. All receptors come from a middle-aged woman in good health. Some clones in this sample may be carry-over from other donors' samples.

CDR3: CASSLGLARTSTDTQYF. CDR3 bases: TGTGCCAGCAGCTTGGGGCTGGCGAGAACTAGCACAGATACGCAGTATTTT. The chain has TRBV5-4 and TRBJ2-3; unclear D gene. This CDR3 is 17 amino acids long. V gave up 0 bases and J gave up 0 bases, with 14 bases separating them. The V gene's germline CDR1 is SGHNT and CDR2 YYREEE (reference sequence).

In regard to this clone: An end of the junction does not agree with germline; a read error may underlie this. The rearrangement links TRBV14 to TRBJ2-2; possible D gene TRBD1, 6 bases. This CDR3 region has 12 residues. Germline CDR1 reads SGHDN; CDR2 reads FVKESK. DNA for the CDR3: TGTGCAAGCACCTGGGGGCCCGGGGAGCTGTTTTTT. This gives the protein CASTWGPGELFF.

This clone was observed a single time. V and J are TRBV9 and TRBJ1-4; D remains unclear. Germline CDR1 reads SGDLS; CDR2 reads YYNGEE. V was shortened by 3 bases and J by 5 bases, with 14 bases between the two germline ends. The length of the CDR3 is 15 residues. CDR3 coding DNA: TGTGCCAGCAGCGAGACGGAAGTGGGAAATGAAAAACTGTTTTTT. This sequence encodes CASSETEVGNEKLFF.

This sequence joins TRBV12-5 and TRBJ1-3; D is unclear. This CDR3 contains 13 residues. Germline assignment: CDR1 LGHNT and CDR2 FRNRAP. Trimming stripped 0 bases from V and 4 bases from J, with 4 bases between. The CDR3 region has the DNA TGTGCTAGTGGTTTGGTGAGGGGAAACACCATATATTTT. It codes for CASGLVRGNTIYF.

This sequence joins TRBV19 and TRBJ1-1; TRBD1 is a possible D gene (5 bases). The V end was cut by 4 bases, the J end by 4 bases, with 13 bases between. The CDR3 covers 14 residues. CDR1 and CDR2 (germline): LNHDA, SQIVND (reference sequence). The CDR3 bases are TGTGCCAGTAGTAAGAGATTTGGGGGCACTGAAGCTTTCTTT. Translated, it gives CASSKRFGGTEAFF. The variable domain in full, completed from reference TRBV19 and TRBJ1-1, reads DGGITQSPKYLFRKEGQNVTLSCEQNLNHDAMYWYRQDPGQGLRLIYYSQIVNDFQKGDIAEGYSVSREKKESFPLTVTSAQKNPTAFYLCASSKRFGGTEAFFGQGTRLTVV.

In this sample, this clone turned up a few times. This chain joins TRBV4-2 and TRBJ2-7; 12 nucleotides agree with TRBD2. The germline V gene encodes CDR1 LGHNA and CDR2 YNFKEQ. V trimming: 1 base; J trimming: 3 bases; junction bases outside the gene matches: 7. This CDR3 has 17 residues. For the CDR3, the DNA is TGTGCCAGCAGCCAAGGACTAGCGGGAGTAGTTGTCTACGAGCAGTACTTC. Amino acid sequence: CASSQGLAGVVVYEQYF.

The chain employs TRBV2 and TRBJ1-1, with 7 bases lining up with TRBD1. The V gene's germline CDR1 is SNHLY and CDR2 FYNNEI. This CDR3 contains 14 residues. J was trimmed by 5 bases and V by 4 bases; bases with no gene match: 7. This CDR3 is CASSAQGPGTEAFF. The CDR3, as DNA: TGTGCCAGCAGTGCACAGGGGCCAGGGACTGAAGCTTTCTTT.

This rearrangement joins TRBV7-2 to TRBJ1-5; D gene ambiguous. Looked up from germline, CDR1 is SGHTA and CDR2 is FQGNSA. The CDR3 loop spans 13 amino acids. V was clipped by 1 base and J by 4 bases, with 5 bases between them. The CDR3 here is CASSLVRNQPQHF. The DNA of the CDR3 is TGTGCCAGCAGCTTAGTCCGGAATCAGCCCCAGCATTTT.

This clone was counted only a few times. The chain joins TRBV19 to TRBJ2-7; D unresolved. This CDR3 comprises 13 residues. Germline CDR1 is LNHDA and CDR2 is SQIVND (reference sequence). This CDR3 is CAPPLLKTYEQYF. CDR3 DNA: TGTGCTCCTCCCCTTCTGAAAACCTACGAGCAGTACTTC.

This sequence joins TRBV9 and TRBJ2-5, with TRBD2 matching over 7 bases. The CDR3 covers 15 residues. Germline V gene sequence: CDR1 SGDLS, CDR2 YYNGEE. Trimming removed 3 bases from V and 4 bases from J; junction bases left unmatched: 9. CDR3 residues: CASSATSRSGETQYF. The CDR3, as DNA: TGTGCCAGCAGCGCGACTAGCCGGAGCGGAGAGACCCAGTACTTC.

The genes are TRBV5-1 and TRBJ2-7; 9 bases are shared with TRBD1. The CDR3 has 15 residues. Trimming removed 2 bases from V and 1 base from J; junction bases left unmatched: 4. CDR1 and CDR2 from the germline V gene are SGHRS and YFSETQ. The CDR3 region has the DNA TGCGCCAGCAGCTTATCCGGGACAGGGTCCTACGAGCAGTACTTC. It specifies CASSLSGTGSYEQYF.

The rearrangement links TRBV7-6 to TRBJ2-7; 7 bases are shared with TRBD2. The germline V gene has CDR1 SGHVS and CDR2 FNYEAQ. The V and J ends lost 5 bases and 3 bases, in that order; junction bases with no gene match: 7. The CDR3 extends over 14 amino acids. CDR3 nucleotide sequence: TGTGCCAGCAGCCCCCTGGGAGGGAGCTACGAGCAGTACTTC. It translates to CASSPLGGSYEQYF. Looking up the rest from reference TRBV7-6 and TRBJ2-7 gives the full variable domain: GAGVSQSPRYKVTKRGQDVALRCDPISGHVSLYWYRQALGQGPEFLTYFNYEAQQDKSGLPNDRFSAERPEGSISTLTIQRTEQRDSAMYRCASSPLGGSYEQYFGPGTRLTVT.

This clone has only a few counts. J is TRBJ1-1 and V is TRBV14; D gene ambiguous. Germline CDR1 is SGHDN and CDR2 is FVKESK. The V end lost 1 base, the J end lost 10 bases, and 13 bases lay between the germline ends. There are 13 residues in the CDR3. CDR3 sequence (DNA): TGTGCCAGCAGCCAAGTAAGGCAGAGCAGAGCTTTCTTT. It yields the protein CASSQVRQSRAFF.

DNA for the CDR3: TGTGCCAGCAGCGTGCGGGGTCTAGGAGGGGCCAACGTCCTGACTTTC. Protein product: CASSVRGLGGANVLTF. The chain links TRBV9 to TRBJ2-6; TRBD2 might be the D (6 bases). Trimming took off 2 bases at V and 4 bases at J, with 13 bases between the two ends. CDR3 length: 16 amino acids. The germline CDR1 and CDR2 sequences are SGDLS and YYNGEE.

A few counts support this clone. The chain recombines TRBV28 with TRBJ1-1; 7 nucleotides align to TRBD1. Trimming cost V 8 bases and J 1 base; bases outside gene matches: 4. The length of the CDR3 is 13 residues. The germline CDR1 and CDR2 sequences are MDHEN and SYDVKM. The CDR3 sequence: CASDRDPNTEAFF. For the CDR3, the DNA is TGTGCCAGCGACAGGGATCCGAACACTGAAGCTTTCTTT. The full variable domain, with the rest looked up from reference TRBV28 and TRBJ1-1, is DVKVTQSSRYLVKRTGEKVFLECVQDMDHENMFWYRQDPGLGLRLIYFSYDVKMKEKGDIPEGYSVSREKKERFSLILESASTNQTSMYLCASDRDPNTEAFFGQGTRLTVV.

The chain carries TRBV15 and TRBJ1-3; D perhaps matches TRBD1 (5 bases). V was clipped by 6 bases and J by 0 bases, with 15 bases between them. Germline V gene data show CDR1 as LNHNV and CDR2 as YYDKDF (reference sequence). CDR3 length: 16 residues. The CDR3 here is CATSNDAGGSGNTIYF. The CDR3 nucleotides are TGTGCCACCAGTAACGACGCGGGGGGCTCTGGAAACACCATATATTTT.

In DNA form, the CDR3 reads TGCAGCGTTGGGGCAGCTGGGGCCAACGTCCTGACTTTC. It specifies CSVGAAGANVLTF. V usage is TRBV29-1 and J usage is TRBJ2-6; D not certain. Germline V gene data show CDR1 as SQVTM and CDR2 as ANQGSEA. CDR3 length equals 13 residues. Trimming removed 4 bases at V and 2 bases at J, with 6 bases between.

The rearrangement uses TRBV2 and TRBJ2-4, with 10 bases matching TRBD1. V was pared by 5 bases and J by 8 bases, with 12 bases of the junction left unmatched. The V gene's germline CDR1 is SNHLY and CDR2 FYNNEI. The CDR3 sequence is 16 residues long. The CDR3 DNA reads as TGTGCCAGCAGTCCCTTCCGACAGGGGGCTTTGGACATTCAGTACTTC. It encodes CASSPFRQGALDIQYF.

The chain employs TRBV18 and TRBJ2-3, with 7 bases lining up with TRBD1. The CDR3 is 15 residues long. V dropped 3 bases and J dropped 2; count of bases not matched to a gene: 5. The V gene's germline CDR1 is KGHSH and CDR2 LQKENI. The CDR3 loop reads CASSPRTGYTDTQYF. CDR3 in DNA: TGTGCCAGCTCACCTCGGACAGGCTACACAGATACGCAGTATTTT. The full variable domain, its missing parts supplied by reference TRBV18 and TRBJ2-3, is NAGVMQNPRHLVRRRGQEARLRCSPMKGHSHVYWYRQLPEEGLKFMVYLQKENIIDESGMPKERFSAEFPKEGPSILRIQQVVRGDSAAYFCASSPRTGYTDTQYFGPGTRLTVL.

The V and J genes are TRBV28 and TRBJ2-7; TRBD2 matches at 14 bases. Trimming removed 4 bases from V and 7 bases from J; junction bases left unmatched: 9. The CDR3 totals 16 residues. CDR1 is MDHEN and CDR2 is SYDVKM in the germline V gene. DNA for the CDR3: TGTGCCAGCAGTTCTACCGGGACTAGCGGGAGTCATGAGCAGTACTTC. It encodes CASSSTGTSGSHEQYF.

The chain carries TRBV28 and TRBJ2-1; D might be TRBD2 (6 bases). V was shortened by 5 bases and J by 9 bases, with 14 bases between the two germline ends. The CDR3 extends over 13 amino acids. Germline V CDR1 and CDR2: MDHEN, SYDVKM. Here the CDR3 DNA reads TGTGCCAGCAGTACCGGGGGAGAAAGTGAGCAGTTCTTC. Protein: CASSTGGESEQFF.

This sequence joins TRBV27 and TRBJ2-1; weak D call: TRBD2 (5 bases). Trimming took 5 bases from V and 10 from J, leaving 15 bases between them. The CDR3 runs to 13 residues. Germline V gives CDR1 MNHEY, CDR2 SMNVEV (reference sequence). Here the CDR3 DNA reads TGTGCCAGCAGTCCCCCCCGCTCGGGAGAGCAGTTCTTC. It yields the protein CASSPPRSGEQFF.

The J gene is TRBJ2-5, the V gene TRBV25-1, with a weak D call TRBD2 (5 bases). This CDR3 is built from 14 residues. V dropped 11 bases and J dropped 2 bases, with 18 bases sitting between them. The germline CDR1 and CDR2 sequences are MGHDK and SYGVNS. CDR3 loop: CAAQRLGGQETQYF. The CDR3 DNA follows: TGTGCCGCCCAACGGCTAGGCGGGCAAGAGACCCAGTACTTC.

This chain links TRBV7-2 with TRBJ2-5; D is unresolved. This CDR3 contains 13 residues. CDR1 and CDR2 (germline): SGHTA, FQGNSA. With 1 base removed from V and 5 bases from J, the gap between germline ends came to 8 bases. DNA for the CDR3: TGTGCCAGCAGCTTAGTCGTGAGTGAGACCCAGTACTTC. It specifies CASSLVVSETQYF.

The chain joins TRBV11-3 to TRBJ2-1, with D perhaps given as TRBD1 or TRBD2 (5 bases each). Trimming took 4 bases from V and 9 from J, leaving 13 bases between them. Per the germline V gene, CDR1 is SGHNT and CDR2 is YENEEA. This CDR3 has 13 amino acids. CDR3 amino acids: CASSSEGFGEQFF. The CDR3 DNA sequence: TGTGCCAGCAGCTCCGAGGGGTTCGGTGAGCAGTTCTTC.

The rearrangement links TRBV5-1 to TRBJ1-5, with TRBD1 as a possible D gene (5 bases). Trimming took 6 bases from V and 5 from J, leaving 24 bases between them. The germline gives CDR1 SGHRS, CDR2 YFSETQ. CDR3 length: 17 amino acids. The CDR3 nucleotides are TGCGCCAGCACCCTGACAGAGATTACTTCCGCCGATCAGCCCCAGCATTTT. Its translation: CASTLTEITSADQPQHF. The full variable domain, in which reference TRBV5-1 and TRBJ1-5 provide the parts outside the CDR3, is KAGVTQTPRYLIKTRGQQVTLSCSPISGHRSVSWYQQTPGQGLQFLFEYFSETQRNKGNFPGRFSGRQFSNSRSEMNVSTLELGDSALYLCASTLTEITSADQPQHFGDGTRLSIL.

The V call is TRBV27, the J call TRBJ2-1; 11 bases map to TRBD2. V trimming: 4 bases; J trimming: 5 bases; junction bases outside the gene matches: 10. The germline CDR1 and CDR2 sequences are MNHEY and SMNVEV (reference sequence). The CDR3 covers 17 residues. Written as DNA, the CDR3 is TGTGCCAGCAGTTATCTTTTCGGGACTAGCGGAAACAATGAGCAGTTCTTC. Its translation: CASSYLFGTSGNNEQFF.